This paragraph covers one T cell receptor beta chain sequence. This record belongs to a study of blood T cell repertoires in COVID-19. Overall study: The United States, Italy and Spain were the sources of the acute and convalescent COVID-19 samples. The analysed material was cDNA or gDNA that came from T cells, B-cell-depleted T cells, or PBMCs.

It was during active infection that Seattle patients were enrolled and then longitudinally followed. Original processing notes: Reference gene primers were amplified, and this amplification served to estimate nucleated cell counts. Repertoires were generated with immunoSEQ multiplex PCR, while TCRdb's copy carries only in-frame clones and drops some. V, J and clone size are those of that table, while D and trimming were read from the DNA. The data show about 180,000 clones, about four fifths seen once. The clonotype was recovered from a woman aged 55-69 years with COVID-19, enrolled during active disease. Material: peripheral blood.

CDR3 bases: TGTGCCAGCAGTCAGGGGATGAACACTGAAGCTTTCTTT. As protein: CASSQGMNTEAFF. The rearrangement joins TRBV6-5 to TRBJ1-1; perhaps TRBD1 as D (6 bases). There are 13 residues in the CDR3. V lost 5 bases to trimming and J lost 0 bases, with 7 bases between them. Looked up from germline, CDR1 is MNHEY and CDR2 is SVGAGI.